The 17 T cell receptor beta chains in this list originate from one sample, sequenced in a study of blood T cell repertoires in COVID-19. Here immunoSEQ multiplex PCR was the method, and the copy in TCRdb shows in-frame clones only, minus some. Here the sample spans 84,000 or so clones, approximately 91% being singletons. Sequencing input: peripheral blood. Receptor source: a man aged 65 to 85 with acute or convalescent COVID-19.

The DNA for the CDR3 is TGTGCCAGCAGCTTTAGGGGCTCGAATGAAAAACTGTTTTTT. This gives the protein CASSFRGSNEKLFF. This chain joins TRBV7-9 and TRBJ1-4; TRBD1 is a possible D gene (5 bases). The V gene's germline CDR1 is SEHNR and CDR2 FQNEAQ (reference sequence). CDR3 length: 14 residues. V gave up 3 bases and J gave up 5 bases, with 10 bases separating them.

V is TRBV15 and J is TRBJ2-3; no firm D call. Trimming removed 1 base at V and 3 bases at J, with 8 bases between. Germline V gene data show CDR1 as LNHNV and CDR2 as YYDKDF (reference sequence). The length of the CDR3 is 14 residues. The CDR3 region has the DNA TGTGCCACCAGCAGAGGGCAGAATACAGATACGCAGTATTTT. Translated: CATSRGQNTDTQYF. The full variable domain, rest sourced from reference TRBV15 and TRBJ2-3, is DAMVIQNPRYQVTQFGKPVTLSCSQTLNHNVMYWYQQKSSQAPKLLFHYYDKDFNNEADTPDNFQSRRPNTSFCFLDIRSPGLGDTAMYLCATSRGQNTDTQYFGPGTRLTVL.

The CDR3 here is CASSSRLAARYNEQFF. CDR3 nucleotides: TGTGCCAGCAGTTCCCGGCTAGCGGCCAGATACAATGAGCAGTTCTTC. The V call is TRBV28, the J call TRBJ2-1; 7 bases map to TRBD2. The length of the CDR3 is 16 residues. Germline CDR1 reads MDHEN; CDR2 reads SYDVKM. V gave up 4 bases and J gave up 4 bases; unmatched junction bases: 10.

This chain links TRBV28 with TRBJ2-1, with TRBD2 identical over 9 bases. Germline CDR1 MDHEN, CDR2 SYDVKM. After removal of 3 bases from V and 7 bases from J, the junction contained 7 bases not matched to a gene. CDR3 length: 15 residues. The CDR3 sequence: CASSLSASGTNEQFF. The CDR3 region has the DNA TGTGCCAGCAGTTTGTCCGCTAGCGGGACTAATGAGCAGTTCTTC.

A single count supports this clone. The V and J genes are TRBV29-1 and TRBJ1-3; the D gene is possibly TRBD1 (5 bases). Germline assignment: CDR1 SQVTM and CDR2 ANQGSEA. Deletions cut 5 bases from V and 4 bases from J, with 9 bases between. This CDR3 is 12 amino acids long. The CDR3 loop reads CSVPDRGNTIYF. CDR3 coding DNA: TGCAGCGTTCCCGACAGAGGAAACACCATATATTTT.

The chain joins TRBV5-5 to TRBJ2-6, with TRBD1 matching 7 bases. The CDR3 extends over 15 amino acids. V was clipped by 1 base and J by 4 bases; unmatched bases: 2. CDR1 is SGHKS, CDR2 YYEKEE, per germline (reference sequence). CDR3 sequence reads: CASSLQGVGANVLTF. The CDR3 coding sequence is TGTGCCAGCAGCTTGCAGGGGGTAGGGGCCAACGTCCTGACTTTC.

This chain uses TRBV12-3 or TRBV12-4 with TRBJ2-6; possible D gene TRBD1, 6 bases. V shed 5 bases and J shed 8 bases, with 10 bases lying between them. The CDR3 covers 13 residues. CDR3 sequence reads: CASSKQGTNVLTF. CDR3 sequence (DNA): TGTGCCAGCAGTAAACAGGGCACCAACGTCCTGACTTTC.

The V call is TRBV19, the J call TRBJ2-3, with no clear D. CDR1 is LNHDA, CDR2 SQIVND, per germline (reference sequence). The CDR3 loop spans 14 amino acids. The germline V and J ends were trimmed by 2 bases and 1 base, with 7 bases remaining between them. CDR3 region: CASSISRGTDTQYF. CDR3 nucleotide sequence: TGTGCCAGTAGTATATCGAGAGGCACAGATACGCAGTATTTT.

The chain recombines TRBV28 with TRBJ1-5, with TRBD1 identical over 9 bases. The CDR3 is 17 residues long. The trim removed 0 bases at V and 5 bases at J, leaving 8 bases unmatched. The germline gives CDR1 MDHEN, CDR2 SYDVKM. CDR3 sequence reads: CASSLWGGTGMDQPQHF. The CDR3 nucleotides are TGTGCCAGCAGTTTATGGGGAGGGACAGGGATGGATCAGCCCCAGCATTTT. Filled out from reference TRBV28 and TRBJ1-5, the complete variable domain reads DVKVTQSSRYLVKRTGEKVFLECVQDMDHENMFWYRQDPGLGLRLIYFSYDVKMKEKGDIPEGYSVSREKKERFSLILESASTNQTSMYLCASSLWGGTGMDQPQHFGDGTRLSIL.

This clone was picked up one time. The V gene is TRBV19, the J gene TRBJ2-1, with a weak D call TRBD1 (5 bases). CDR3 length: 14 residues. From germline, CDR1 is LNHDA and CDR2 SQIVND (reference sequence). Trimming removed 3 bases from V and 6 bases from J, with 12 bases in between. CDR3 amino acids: CASSIPTDANEQFF. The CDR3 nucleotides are TGTGCCAGTAGTATCCCGACAGATGCCAATGAGCAGTTCTTC.

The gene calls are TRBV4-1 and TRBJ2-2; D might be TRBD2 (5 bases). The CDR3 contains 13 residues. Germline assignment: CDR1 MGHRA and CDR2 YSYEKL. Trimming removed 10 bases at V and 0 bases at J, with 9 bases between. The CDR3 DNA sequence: TGCGCCACCGGGGATACGAACACCGGGGAGCTGTTTTTT. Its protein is CATGDTNTGELFF.

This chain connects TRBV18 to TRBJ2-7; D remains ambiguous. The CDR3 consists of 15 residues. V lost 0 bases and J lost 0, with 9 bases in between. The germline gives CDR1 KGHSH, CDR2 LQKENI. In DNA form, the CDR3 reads TGTGCCAGCTCACCACCTCTACGAGACTCCTACGAGCAGTACTTC. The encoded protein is CASSPPLRDSYEQYF.

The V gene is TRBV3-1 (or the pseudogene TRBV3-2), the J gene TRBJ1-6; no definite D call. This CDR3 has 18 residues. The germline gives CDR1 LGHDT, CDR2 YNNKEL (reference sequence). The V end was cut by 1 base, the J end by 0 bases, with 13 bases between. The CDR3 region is CASSQVVVKSSYNSPLHF. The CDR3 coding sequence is TGTGCCAGCAGCCAAGTGGTCGTGAAGAGCTCCTATAATTCACCCCTCCACTTT.

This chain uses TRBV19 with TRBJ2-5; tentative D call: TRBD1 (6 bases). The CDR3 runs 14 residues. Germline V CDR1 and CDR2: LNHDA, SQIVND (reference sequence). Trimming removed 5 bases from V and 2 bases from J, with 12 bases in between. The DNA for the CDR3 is TGTGCCAGTAGTTCCGGGACACATCAAGAGACCCAGTACTTC. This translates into CASSSGTHQETQYF. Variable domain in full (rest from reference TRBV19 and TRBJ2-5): DGGITQSPKYLFRKEGQNVTLSCEQNLNHDAMYWYRQDPGQGLRLIYYSQIVNDFQKGDIAEGYSVSREKKESFPLTVTSAQKNPTAFYLCASSSGTHQETQYFGPGTRLLVL.

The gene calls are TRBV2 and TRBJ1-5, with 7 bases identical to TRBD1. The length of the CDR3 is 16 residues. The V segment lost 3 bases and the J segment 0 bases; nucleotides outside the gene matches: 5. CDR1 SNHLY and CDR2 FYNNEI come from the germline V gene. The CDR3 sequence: CASSDGGQVSNQPQHF. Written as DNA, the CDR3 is TGTGCCAGCAGTGATGGTGGACAGGTTAGCAATCAGCCCCAGCATTTT.

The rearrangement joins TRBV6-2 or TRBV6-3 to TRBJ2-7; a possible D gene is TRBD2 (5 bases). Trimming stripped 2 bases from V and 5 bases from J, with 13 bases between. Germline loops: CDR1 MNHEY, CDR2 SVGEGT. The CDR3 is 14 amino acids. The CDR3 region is CASSYRAGSHEQYF. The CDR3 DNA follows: TGTGCCAGCAGTTACCGGGCGGGTTCTCACGAGCAGTACTTC.

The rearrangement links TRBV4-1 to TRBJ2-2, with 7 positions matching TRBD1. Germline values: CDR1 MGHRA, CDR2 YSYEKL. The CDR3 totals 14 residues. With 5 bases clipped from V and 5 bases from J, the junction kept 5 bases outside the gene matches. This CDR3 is CASSEATGTGELFF. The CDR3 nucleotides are TGCGCCAGCAGCGAAGCGACAGGGACCGGGGAGCTGTTTTTT.